This entry is about one T cell receptor (beta chain). Trimming took off 4 bases at V and 4 bases at J, with 13 bases between the two ends. The germline V gene encodes CDR1 MDHEN and CDR2 SYDVKM. The CDR3 spans 14 residues. The data belong to a study of cytomegalovirus exposure and HLA in healthy donors. Study context: Ancestry clustering placed roughly four fifths of around 400 genotyped donors in the Caucasian-associated cluster.

The primer mix had 60 Vbeta and 13 Jbeta primers. Libraries were prepared by immunoSEQ multiplex PCR; TCRdb keeps only in-frame clonotypes and omits some of them. The data contain 250,000 to 350,000 clones, roughly 88% of them seen just once; the ten biggest clones take up around 4.2%. Source material: PBMCs. The J gene is TRBJ1-1, the V gene TRBV28; D uncertain. This receptor was identified in a middle-aged man in good health and CMV-seropositive. CDR3 sequence (DNA): TGTGCCAGCAGTTCCGGGCCACGGGGCACTGAAGCTTTCTTT. Residues: CASSSGPRGTEAFF.